This TCR beta chain was observed in a study of vaccination effects on CD4 cells after COVID-19. Assay: immunoSEQ multiplex PCR; the TCRdb copy retains only in-frame clones and omits some. This sample has 20,000 to 25,000 clones, with 80% to 90% found just once. Looked up from germline, CDR1 is SGHRS and CDR2 is YFSETQ. V was trimmed by 1 base and J by 4 bases, leaving 11 bases between them. There are 14 residues in the CDR3. ViraFEST expansion of antigen-specific CD4+ T cells with viral peptide pools preceded sequencing. The culture ran for nine to ten days, and then CD4+ T cells were isolated. All study participants received two doses of BNT162b2 or mRNA-1273 vaccine. Of note for this clone: Its matching antigen is unknown.

The sequence was obtained from a human donor who received a COVID-19 vaccine. Some clones in this sample may be carry-over from other donors' samples. The chain uses TRBV5-1 and TRBJ2-5; tentatively, D is TRBD1 or TRBD2 (5 bases each). Sequencing used CD4+ T cells from PBMCs cultured with SARS-CoV-2 spike peptides, obtained after COVID-19 vaccination. CDR3 sequence (DNA): TGCGCCAGCAGCTTGAGGGGTAGCGTAGAGACCCAGTACTTC. This encodes CASSLRGSVETQYF.